This T cell receptor beta chain was retrieved from a study of shared clonotypes between healthy human individuals. The assay was immunoSEQ multiplex PCR, and TCRdb's table has in-frame clones only and misses some. Counted here are approximately 620,000 clones, more than 95% occurring once; the ten biggest clones make up about 0.06%. This CDR3 spans 13 amino acids. The J segment lost 3 bases and the V segment lost 4 bases, leaving 4 bases of the junction unmatched. In germline, CDR1 is SQVTM, CDR2 ANQGSEA. V usage is TRBV29-1 and J usage is TRBJ2-5, with TRBD2 matching over 8 bases. The sequenced sample was naive CD4+ T cells sorted from blood. As for subset: CD45RA+ positively selected. The TCR sequence derives from a woman aged 25 to 39 in good health. The CDR3 protein is CSVGGLAEETQYF. Written as DNA, the CDR3 is TGCAGCGTTGGAGGACTAGCAGAAGAGACCCAGTACTTC. The whole variable domain, remainder taken from reference TRBV29-1 and TRBJ2-5, is SAVISQKPSRDICQRGTSLTIQCQVDSQVTMMFWYRQQPGQSLTLIATANQGSEATYESGFVIDKFPISRPNLTFSTLTVSNMSPEDSSIYLCSVGGLAEETQYFGPGTRLLVL.